This T cell receptor (beta chain) was identified during a study of blood T cell repertoires in COVID-19. Across about two dozen US areas, participants ranged in age from about 18 to 100 years. A COVID-19 case was met by exposed participants within 2 weeks before study entry. This table comes from immunoSEQ multiplex PCR, and its TCRdb copy is limited to in-frame clones, with some not included. The data show some 340,000 clones, 85% to 95% seen once. Trimming removed 0 bases from V and 11 bases from J, with 16 bases in between. This CDR3 spans 14 amino acids. Germline-derived CDR1 and CDR2 are MNHEY and SMNVEV (reference sequence).

The material sequenced was PBMCs or T cells enriched from blood (not recorded which). V is TRBV27 and J is TRBJ1-1, with unresolved D. This TCR derives from a woman aged 25-40 years who had been exposed to COVID-19. Here the CDR3 reads CASSLSWAGRRAFF. CDR3 in DNA: TGTGCCAGCAGTTTATCGTGGGCGGGGAGAAGGGCTTTCTTT.